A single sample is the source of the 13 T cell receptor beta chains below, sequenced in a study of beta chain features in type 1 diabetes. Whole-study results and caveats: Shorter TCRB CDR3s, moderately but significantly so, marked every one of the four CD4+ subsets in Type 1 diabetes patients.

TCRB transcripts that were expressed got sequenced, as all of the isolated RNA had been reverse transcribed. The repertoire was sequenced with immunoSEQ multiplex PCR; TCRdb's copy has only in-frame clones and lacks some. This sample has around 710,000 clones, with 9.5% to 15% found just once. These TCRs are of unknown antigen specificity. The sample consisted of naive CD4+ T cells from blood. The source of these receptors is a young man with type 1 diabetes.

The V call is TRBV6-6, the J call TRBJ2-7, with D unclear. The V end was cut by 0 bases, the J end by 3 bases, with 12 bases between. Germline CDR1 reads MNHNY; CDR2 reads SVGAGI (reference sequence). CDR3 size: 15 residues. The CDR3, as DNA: TGTGCCAGCAGTTACTCTCAACTGGGCAGCTACGAGCAGTACTTC. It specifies CASSYSQLGSYEQYF.

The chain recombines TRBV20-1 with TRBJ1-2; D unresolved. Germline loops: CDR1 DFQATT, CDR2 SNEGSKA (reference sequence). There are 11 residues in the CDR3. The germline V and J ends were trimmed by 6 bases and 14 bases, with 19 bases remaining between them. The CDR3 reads CSAPDQVTLTF. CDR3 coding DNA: TGCAGTGCCCCAGATCAGGTGACTTTAACCTTC.

The CDR3 nucleotides read TGTGCCAGCAGCCTCTGGGCAGGGGGTATCACTAATGAAAAACTGTTTTTT. Protein: CASSLWAGGITNEKLFF. The chain employs TRBV5-4 and TRBJ1-4, with 7 bases matching TRBD1. This CDR3 is 17 amino acids long. In germline, CDR1 is SGHNT, CDR2 YYREEE (reference sequence). The V and J ends lost 4 bases and 2 bases, in that order; junction bases with no gene match: 11.

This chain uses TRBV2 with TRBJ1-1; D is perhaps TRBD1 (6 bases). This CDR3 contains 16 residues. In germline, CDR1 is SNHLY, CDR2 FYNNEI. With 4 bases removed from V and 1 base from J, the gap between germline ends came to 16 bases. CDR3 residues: CASSAGRGTANTEAFF. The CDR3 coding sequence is TGTGCCAGCAGTGCCGGAAGGGGGACGGCGAACACTGAAGCTTTCTTT.

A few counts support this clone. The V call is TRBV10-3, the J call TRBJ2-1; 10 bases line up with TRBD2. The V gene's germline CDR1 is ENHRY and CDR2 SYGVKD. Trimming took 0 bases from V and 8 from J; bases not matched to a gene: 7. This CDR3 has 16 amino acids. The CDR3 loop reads CAISESGTSVVHEQFF. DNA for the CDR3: TGTGCCATCAGTGAGTCTGGGACTAGCGTCGTCCATGAGCAGTTCTTC.

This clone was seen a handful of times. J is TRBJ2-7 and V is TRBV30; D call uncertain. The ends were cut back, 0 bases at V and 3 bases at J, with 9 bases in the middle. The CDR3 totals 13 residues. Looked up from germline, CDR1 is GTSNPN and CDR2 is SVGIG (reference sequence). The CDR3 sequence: CAWSVNFNYEQYF. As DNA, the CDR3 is TGTGCCTGGAGTGTAAACTTCAACTACGAGCAGTACTTC.

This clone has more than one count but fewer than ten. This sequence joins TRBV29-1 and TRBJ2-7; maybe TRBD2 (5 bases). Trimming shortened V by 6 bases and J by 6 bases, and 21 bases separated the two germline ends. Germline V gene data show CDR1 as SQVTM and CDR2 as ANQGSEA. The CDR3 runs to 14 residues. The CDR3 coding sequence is TGCAGCGTCCTCACGTGGACGTCTGAGGGCGAGCAGTACTTC. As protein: CSVLTWTSEGEQYF.

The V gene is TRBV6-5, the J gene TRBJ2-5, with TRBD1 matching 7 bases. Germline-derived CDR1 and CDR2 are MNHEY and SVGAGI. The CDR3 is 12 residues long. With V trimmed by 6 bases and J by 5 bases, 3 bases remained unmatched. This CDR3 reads CASRSTGETQYF. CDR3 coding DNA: TGTGCCAGCAGGTCGACAGGGGAGACCCAGTACTTC.

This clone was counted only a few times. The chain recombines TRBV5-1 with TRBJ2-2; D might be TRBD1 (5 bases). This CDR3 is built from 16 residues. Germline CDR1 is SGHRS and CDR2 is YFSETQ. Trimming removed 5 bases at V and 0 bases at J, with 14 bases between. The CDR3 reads CASRQNQGSNTGELFF. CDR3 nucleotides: TGCGCCAGCAGACAAAACCAGGGTTCGAACACCGGGGAGCTGTTTTTT.

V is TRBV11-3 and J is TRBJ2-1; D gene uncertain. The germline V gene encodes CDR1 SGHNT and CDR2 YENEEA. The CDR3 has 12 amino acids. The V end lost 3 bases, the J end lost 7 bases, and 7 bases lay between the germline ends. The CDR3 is CASSFGVNEQFF. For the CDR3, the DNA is TGTGCCAGCAGCTTTGGAGTTAATGAGCAGTTCTTC.

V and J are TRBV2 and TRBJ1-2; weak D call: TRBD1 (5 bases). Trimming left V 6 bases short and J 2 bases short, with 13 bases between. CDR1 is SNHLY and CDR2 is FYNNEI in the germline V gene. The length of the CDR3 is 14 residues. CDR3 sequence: CASSPAPGNYGYTF. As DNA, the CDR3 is TGTGCCAGCAGCCCGGCCCCAGGGAACTATGGCTACACCTTC. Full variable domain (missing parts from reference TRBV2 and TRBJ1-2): EPEVTQTPSHQVTQMGQEVILRCVPISNHLYFYWYRQILGQKVEFLVSFYNNEISEKSEIFDDQFSVERPDGSNFTLKIRSTKLEDSAMYFCASSPAPGNYGYTFGSGTRLTVV.

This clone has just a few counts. The CDR3 region is CASSLFPVSTDTQYF. The CDR3, as DNA: TGTGCCAGCAGTTTATTCCCAGTTAGCACAGATACGCAGTATTTT. The V call is TRBV27, the J call TRBJ2-3; D gene uncertain. The CDR3 runs 15 residues. Germline CDR1 MNHEY, CDR2 SMNVEV (reference sequence). Trimming stripped 1 base from V and 0 bases from J, with 8 bases between.

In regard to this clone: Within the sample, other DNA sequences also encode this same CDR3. The CDR3 DNA reads as TGTGCCAGCAGCCAAGATACGGGGGGCACAGATACGCAGTATTTT. Its protein product is CASSQDTGGTDTQYF. The chain combines TRBV4-2 with TRBJ2-3; D may be TRBD2 (6 bases). V was trimmed by 0 bases and J by 1 base, leaving 8 bases between them. This CDR3 is 15 amino acids long. Germline-derived CDR1 and CDR2 are LGHNA and YNFKEQ.